This T cell receptor beta chain was obtained from a study of control samples from healthy donors and cancer patients. The CDR3 runs to 15 residues. Germline CDR1 and CDR2: SGHRS and YFSETQ. The ends lost 5 bases at V and 3 bases at J; junction bases unmatched: 5. Assay used: immunoSEQ multiplex PCR; TCRdb lists only in-frame clones, some missing. This sample yields 160,000 or so clones, of which approximately 93% are seen a single time; under 2.5% belongs to the top ten. Sample: blood. This clonotype was obtained from a man aged 45-60 years in good health. The chain uses TRBV5-1 and TRBJ2-1; 10 nucleotides match TRBD2. The CDR3 nucleotides are TGCGCCAGCAGATCCGGGACTAGCGACTACAATGAGCAGTTCTTC. This translates into CASRSGTSDYNEQFF.